The rows below give T cell receptor beta chains drawn from one sample of a study of OX40 agonist ivuxolimab in advanced cancers. Sequenced by immunoSEQ multiplex PCR; TCRdb stores in-frame clones only, minus some. This sample has approximately 40,000 clones, with 88% found just once. The sample here was CD4+ or CD8+ T cells sorted from blood, taken in a trial of the OX40 agonist ivuxolimab. The receptors stem from an adult with an advanced solid tumor such as melanoma, head and neck, liver or kidney cancer. The CDR3 runs from the conserved cysteine through the conserved F or W. Each record gives: D gene, J gene, clone size, V gene, CDR3 protein, CDR3 DNA. The D gene is left open where the match is weak. Expanded clones are given a class, and other clones once, few, many or no size at all.

>TRBD2|TRBJ2-1|NA|TRBV6-4
CASSDSTSGSNEQFF
TGTGCCAGCAGTGACTCGACTAGCGGGAGCAATGAGCAGTTCTTC
>NA|TRBJ2-1|NA|TRBV9
CASSVEKRGGSYNEQFF
TGTGCCAGCAGCGTAGAAAAGAGGGGGGGCTCCTACAATGAGCAGTTCTTC
>NA|TRBJ2-7|medium-sized|TRBV29-1
CSVEGAVGGRREQYF
TGCAGCGTTGAAGGAGCGGTCGGGGGACGGCGCGAGCAGTACTTC
>NA|TRBJ1-1|NA|TRBV14
CASSQDARGPGLNTEAFF
TGTGCCAGCAGCCAAGACGCGAGGGGCCCTGGACTGAACACTGAAGCTTTCTTT
>NA|TRBJ1-1|NA|TRBV7-9
CANSLAGLNTEAFF
TGTGCCAACAGCTTAGCCGGCCTAAACACTGAAGCTTTCTTT
>NA|TRBJ2-5|NA|TRBV6-5
CASSMSRDQETQYF
TGTGCCAGCAGTATGAGCAGAGACCAAGAGACCCAGTACTTC
>NA|TRBJ2-7|once|TRBV29-1
CSVRTADSSYEQYF
TGCAGCGTTAGAACCGCGGATAGCTCCTACGAGCAGTACTTC
>NA|TRBJ1-1|NA|TRBV29-1
CSSSPGAGTEAFF
TGCAGCTCCTCCCCGGGAGCGGGCACTGAAGCTTTCTTT
>NA|TRBJ2-7|NA|TRBV5-1
CASSLVGEIPYEQYF
TGCGCCAGCAGCTTGGTGGGGGAGATCCCCTACGAGCAGTACTTC
>TRBD1|TRBJ2-7|NA|TRBV28
CASSPGQGYYEQYF
TGTGCCAGCAGCCCCGGACAGGGTTACTACGAGCAGTACTTC
>NA|TRBJ1-1|NA|TRBV4-1
CASSQVRVPLVSDTEAFF
TGCGCCAGCAGCCAAGTTAGAGTTCCCCTGGTGTCGGACACTGAAGCTTTCTTT
>NA|TRBJ2-3|NA|TRBV16
CASSQSPLVVDTQYF
TGTGCCAGCAGCCAGAGTCCCCTAGTAGTGGATACGCAGTATTTT
>TRBD1|TRBJ1-2|NA|TRBV27
CASSLSGQGLKGYTF
TGTGCCAGCAGTTTATCGGGACAGGGGTTGAAAGGCTACACCTTC
>NA|TRBJ1-2|NA|TRBV27
CASSLSGRGIGYTF
TGTGCCAGCAGTTTATCGGGCCGGGGGATCGGCTACACCTTC
>NA|TRBJ2-7|NA|TRBV11-2
CASSQLLGGYEQYF
TGTGCCAGCAGCCAACTCCTTGGGGGGTACGAGCAGTACTTC
>NA|TRBJ1-1|NA|TRBV30
CAWSPRVPLNTEAFF
TGTGCCTGGAGTCCGAGGGTTCCCTTGAACACTGAAGCTTTCTTT
>NA|TRBJ2-1|NA|TRBV28
CASSSLYAYNEQFF
TGTGCCAGCAGTTCCTTATACGCCTACAATGAGCAGTTCTTC
>TRBD1|TRBJ2-7|NA|TRBV6-6
CASRKQGEVYEQYF
TGTGCCAGCAGAAAACAGGGGGAGGTCTACGAGCAGTACTTC
>NA|TRBJ1-1|NA|TRBV25-1
CASSSGHNTEAFF
TGTGCCAGCAGTTCAGGACATAACACTGAAGCTTTCTTT
>TRBD2|TRBJ2-7|few|TRBV10-3
CAISESGRAGMEQYF
TGTGCCATCAGTGAGTCAGGGAGGGCCGGGATGGAGCAGTACTTC
>TRBD1|TRBJ1-1|few|TRBV11-1
CASSQSTGSGNTEAFF
TGTGCCAGCAGCCAGTCGACAGGGTCAGGGAACACTGAAGCTTTCTTT
>NA|TRBJ2-7|NA|TRBV11-1
CASSPGLDEQYF
TGTGCCAGCAGCCCGGGGCTAGACGAGCAGTACTTC
>NA|TRBJ1-2|NA|TRBV18
CASSPAGQLGISNYGYTF
TGTGCCAGCTCACCGGCCGGACAACTGGGAATATCCAACTATGGCTACACCTTC
>NA|TRBJ1-2|NA|TRBV2
CASSEGQNGYTF
TGTGCCAGCAGTGAGGGACAAAACGGCTACACCTTC
>TRBD2|TRBJ2-1|NA|TRBV6-1
CASSEPPLAGEDNEQFF
TGTGCCAGCAGTGAACCTCCCCTAGCGGGAGAAGATAATGAGCAGTTCTTC
>TRBD1|TRBJ1-2|once|TRBV19
CASIRTGGNGYTF
TGTGCCAGCATAAGGACAGGGGGAAATGGCTACACCTTC
>NA|TRBJ2-7|NA|TRBV7-2
CASSLEAEAPYEQYF
TGTGCCAGCAGCTTAGAAGCGGAGGCCCCCTACGAGCAGTACTTC
>NA|TRBJ1-4|NA|TRBV19
CASSNLRTGTATNEKLFF
TGTGCCAGTAGTAACCTACGGACCGGCACTGCAACTAATGAAAAACTGTTTTTT
>TRBD1|TRBJ2-5|once|TRBV5-1
CASSYRGRRETQYF
TGCGCCAGCAGCTACAGGGGGAGAAGGGAGACCCAGTACTTC
>NA|TRBJ2-7|NA|TRBV5-1
CASSLLDRSREQYF
TGCGCCAGCAGCTTACTAGATCGGTCGCGGGAGCAGTACTTC
>TRBD2|TRBJ2-1|NA|TRBV14
CASSQEGRGTSYRVEQFF
TGTGCCAGCAGCCAAGAGGGGCGGGGGACTAGCTATCGGGTTGAGCAGTTCTTC
>NA|TRBJ2-3|NA|TRBV1
CTSSHNPPRRGFSTDTQYF
TGCACCAGCAGCCACAACCCCCCGAGGCGGGGATTCTCGACAGATACGCAGTATTTT
>NA|TRBJ2-7|once|TRBV6-5
CASSTSWGREQYF
TGTGCCAGCAGCACCTCTTGGGGACGCGAGCAGTACTTC
>NA|TRBJ2-5|NA|TRBV15
CATSRGGSIRETQYF
TGTGCCACCAGCAGAGGGGGCAGTATCCGGGAGACCCAGTACTTC
>NA|TRBJ1-4|NA|TRBV4-2
CASRHIGTDLGEKLFF
TGTGCCAGCAGACATATTGGTACGGACTTGGGCGAAAAACTGTTTTTT
>TRBD2|TRBJ2-1|NA|TRBV6-5
CASTSGRAHYNEQFF
TGTGCCAGTACTAGCGGGAGAGCTCACTACAATGAGCAGTTCTTC
>TRBD1|TRBJ2-2|NA|TRBV25-1
CASSGTGQGRNTGELFF
TGTGCCAGCAGTGGAACCGGACAGGGTCGAAACACCGGGGAGCTGTTTTTT
>NA|TRBJ2-1|NA|TRBV27
CASSYRSPHEQFF
TGTGCCAGCAGTTACAGAAGTCCCCATGAGCAGTTCTTC
>NA|TRBJ2-7|NA|TRBV28
CASIGRRSLYEQYF
TGTGCCAGCATCGGGAGACGGAGCCTCTACGAGCAGTACTTC
>NA|TRBJ2-7|NA|TRBV4-1
CASSQVSSYEQYF
TGCGCCAGCAGCCAAGTGAGCTCCTACGAGCAGTACTTC
>TRBD1|TRBJ1-1|once|TRBV11-2
CATGQGHTEAFF
TGTGCCACGGGACAGGGACACACTGAAGCTTTCTTT
>NA|TRBJ1-6|NA|TRBV4-1
CASSQVFNTLDNSPLHF
TGCGCCAGCAGCCAAGTATTTAACACTTTGGATAATTCACCCCTCCACTTT
>NA|TRBJ1-6|NA|TRBV7-9
CASSSTGGPGSPLHF
TGTGCCAGCAGCTCAACCGGGGGCCCAGGTTCACCCCTCCACTTT
>NA|TRBJ2-5|NA|TRBV18
CASSARRGEQETQYF
TGTGCCAGCTCAGCTAGAAGGGGGGAACAAGAGACCCAGTACTTC
>NA|TRBJ1-3|NA|TRBV4-1
CASSRYGGSSSGNTIYF
TGCGCCAGCAGCCGATACGGAGGGTCGAGCTCTGGAAACACCATATATTTT
>NA|TRBJ2-7|NA|TRBV10-3
CAISESSPTYEQYF
TGTGCCATCAGTGAGTCCTCCCCAACTTACGAGCAGTACTTC
>NA|TRBJ1-1|NA|TRBV27
CASSLIGNTEAFF
TGTGCCAGCAGTTTAATAGGGAACACTGAAGCTTTCTTT
>NA|TRBJ1-2|once|TRBV5-4
CASSSQQGPDYGYTF
TGTGCCAGCAGCAGCCAGCAGGGCCCAGACTATGGCTACACCTTC
>NA|TRBJ1-2|NA|TRBV6-4
CASSETLFNYGYTF
TGTGCCAGCAGTGAGACTCTCTTTAACTATGGCTACACCTTC
>NA|TRBJ2-7|NA|TRBV2
CASNDPYEQYF
TGTGCCAGCAACGACCCATACGAGCAGTACTTC
>NA|TRBJ2-3|few|TRBV11-1
CASSPGVITDTQYF
TGTGCCAGCAGCCCCGGGGTGATCACAGATACGCAGTATTTT
>NA|TRBJ1-2|medium-sized|TRBV7-9
CASSLFPSGYTF
TGTGCCAGCAGCTTATTTCCATCCGGCTACACCTTC
>TRBD1|TRBJ2-7|NA|TRBV28
CASSLRTGDEQYF
TGTGCCAGCAGTTTGCGGACAGGGGACGAGCAGTACTTC